The rows below give T cell receptor beta chains drawn from one sample of a study of a mutant IDH1 vaccine in newly diagnosed glioma. Profiling relied on immunoSEQ multiplex PCR, and the TCRdb table lists in-frame clones only, not all of them. The table has 35,000 to 40,000 clones, 75% to 85% seen once; the top ten hold 5% to 6.5%. No cognate antigen is known for these TCRs. The sequences come from PBMCs, collected from a glioma patient whose treatment included an IDH1 peptide vaccine. The receptor set was obtained from a man in his forties with glioma. CDR3s include the opening cysteine and the closing phenylalanine or tryptophan. Fields, in order: D gene, V gene, clone size, J gene, CDR3 protein, CDR3 DNA. D genes are given only for firm matches. Size is stated for part of the rows, as once, few or many counts, or as a class when the clone is expanded.

.,TRBV19,.,TRBJ1-5,CASSTGRGPNQPQHF,TGTGCCAGTAGTACCGGACGTGGGCCGAATCAGCCCCAGCATTTT
.,TRBV19,.,TRBJ2-5,CASSLGQSYQEAQYF,TGTGCCAGTAGTCTGGGACAATCGTACCAAGAGGCCCAGTACTTC
.,TRBV5-1,.,TRBJ1-1,CASSLGSGTEAFF,TGCGCCAGCAGCTTGGGGTCGGGCACTGAAGCTTTCTTT
TRBD2,TRBV19,.,TRBJ2-3,CASSTGLPMDTQYF,TGTGCCAGTAGTACGGGACTACCTATGGATACGCAGTATTTT
TRBD1,TRBV5-1,.,TRBJ2-5,CASSLGQGAWETQYF,TGCGCCAGCAGCTTGGGACAGGGGGCTTGGGAGACCCAGTACTTC
TRBD1,TRBV4-3,.,TRBJ2-2,CASSQEASGRGPGELFF,TGCGCCAGCAGCCAAGAGGCAAGCGGCAGGGGGCCCGGGGAGCTGTTTTTT
.,TRBV9,.,TRBJ1-4,CASSTGPREKLFF,TGTGCCAGCAGCACCGGCCCTCGGGAAAAACTGTTTTTT
.,TRBV9,few,TRBJ1-1,CASSVISENTEAFF,TGTGCCAGCAGCGTTATTAGCGAGAACACTGAAGCTTTCTTT
.,TRBV6-5,.,TRBJ2-6,CATSGANVLTF,TGTGCCACCTCTGGGGCCAACGTCCTGACTTTC
.,TRBV6-5,.,TRBJ2-5,CASSYWSGRETQYF,TGTGCCAGCAGTTACTGGTCAGGTCGAGAGACCCAGTACTTC
.,TRBV7-8,.,TRBJ1-2,CASSLSAGNLVYTF,TGTGCCAGCAGCTTATCCGCAGGGAATTTGGTTTACACCTTC
TRBD1,TRBV7-9,.,TRBJ1-4,CASRQGGNEKLFF,TGTGCCAGTCGACAGGGGGGTAATGAAAAACTGTTTTTT
TRBD2,TRBV28,.,TRBJ2-5,CASSPPGLGLETQYF,TGTGCCAGCAGCCCACCGGGACTAGGATTGGAGACCCAGTACTTC
.,TRBV2,.,TRBJ2-5,CASSDGDIQETQYF,TGTGCCAGCAGTGATGGGGACATCCAAGAGACCCAGTACTTC
TRBD1,TRBV11-2,.,TRBJ2-1,CASSHTGEEFF,TGTGCCAGCAGCCACACAGGGGAAGAGTTCTTC
TRBD1,TRBV10-2,.,TRBJ1-4,CASSESRDRLWANEKLFF,TGCGCCAGCAGTGAGTCGAGGGACAGGTTATGGGCTAATGAAAAACTGTTTTTT
.,TRBV6-5,.,TRBJ2-5,CASIRSKGGETQYF,TGTGCCAGCATCCGGTCTAAGGGGGGTGAGACCCAGTACTTC
TRBD1,TRBV19,.,TRBJ1-1,CASTGTGVTEAFF,TGTGCCAGTACCGGGACAGGGGTCACTGAAGCTTTCTTT
.,TRBV9,.,TRBJ2-3,CASSPSFLPRTDTQYF,TGTGCCAGCAGCCCGAGTTTCCTTCCACGGACAGATACGCAGTATTTT
TRBD1,TRBV7-2,.,TRBJ1-4,CASSKGTARDEKLFF,TGTGCCAGCAGCAAAGGGACAGCTCGCGATGAAAAACTGTTTTTT
TRBD1,TRBV27,.,TRBJ2-5,CASRRGSGETQYF,TGTGCCAGCCGCAGGGGGAGCGGAGAGACCCAGTACTTC
.,TRBV18,.,TRBJ1-5,CASSPGTDAPQHF,TGTGCCAGCTCACCGGGCACTGATGCGCCCCAGCATTTT
.,TRBV7-2,once,TRBJ1-1,CASSLEENTEAFF,TGTGCCAGCAGCTTAGAGGAGAACACTGAAGCTTTCTTT
TRBD1,TRBV5-1,.,TRBJ1-4,CASSEGGQGSSSRFF,TGCGCCAGCAGCGAAGGGGGACAGGGGTCCTCGTCCAGGTTTTTT
TRBD1,TRBV28,.,TRBJ2-4,CASSLQGTGKNIQYF,TGTGCCAGCAGCCTACAGGGGACCGGCAAAAACATTCAGTACTTC
.,TRBV7-9,.,TRBJ1-4,CASSSEGRHEKLFF,TGTGCCAGCAGCTCGGAGGGGAGGCATGAAAAACTGTTTTTT
.,TRBV7-3,few,TRBJ2-1,CASSPSTGSLGNEQFF,TGTGCCAGCAGTCCCTCGACCGGGAGCCTCGGGAATGAGCAGTTCTTC
TRBD2,TRBV28,.,TRBJ2-5,CASSLGYPGLAAEQYF,TGTGCCAGCAGCCTTGGGTACCCGGGACTAGCGGCTGAGCAGTACTTC
.,TRBV30,few,TRBJ1-1,CARKENTEAFF,TGTGCCAGGAAGGAGAACACTGAAGCTTTCTTT
.,TRBV5-1,.,TRBJ2-2,CASSLGDDTNTGELFF,TGCGCCAGCAGCTTGGGGGACGATACGAACACCGGGGAGCTGTTTTTT
TRBD2,TRBV30,once,TRBJ2-3,CAWAGLAGGGKTDTQYF,TGTGCCTGGGCGGGTCTAGCGGGAGGAGGGAAGACAGATACGCAGTATTTT
.,TRBV6-4,.,TRBJ1-2,CASSDPFGYTF,TGTGCCAGCAGTGACCCTTTCGGCTACACCTTC
.,TRBV5-1,.,TRBJ2-7,CASRGRSSYEQYF,TGCGCCAGCAGGGGCAGAAGCTCCTACGAGCAGTACTTC
TRBD2,TRBV19,.,TRBJ2-7,CASSTTSGNVYEQYF,TGTGCCAGTAGTACGACTAGCGGGAATGTCTACGAGCAGTACTTC
.,TRBV5-1,.,TRBJ2-1,CASSLALNNEQFF,TGCGCCAGCAGCTTGGCCCTTAACAATGAGCAGTTCTTC
.,TRBV12-1,.,TRBJ2-1,CASSARVRGNEQFF,TGTGCCAGCAGCGCCCGCGTTCGGGGCAATGAGCAGTTCTTC
TRBD1,TRBV7-9,.,TRBJ2-3,CASSRLPRDSTSTDTQYF,TGTGCCAGCAGCCGATTGCCACGGGACAGCACTAGCACAGATACGCAGTATTTT